Presented here are 20 T cell receptor beta chains from one specimen sequenced in a study of vaccination and CD4 T cells after COVID-19. Antigens for these TCRs are unknown. This sample's treatment: approximately 10-day PBMC culture with coronavirus spike peptide pools or control peptides (ViraFEST assay). The Oncomine TCR Beta short-read assay sequenced DNA from cultured CD4+ T cells. In TCRdb, the PCR reads were re-called with MiXCR into one record per CDR3 protein. The sample shows around 20,000 distinct CDR3 sequences, more than 40% of them seen only once. Here the sequenced sample was CD4+ T cells from blood, cultured in vitro, taken before SARS-CoV-2 vaccination. Receptors were obtained from a human donor who had recovered from COVID-19.

The chain joins TRBV19 to TRBJ1-5; D ambiguous. Trimming took off 0 bases at V and 9 bases at J, with 9 bases between the two ends. The CDR3 is made up of 13 amino acids. The V gene's germline CDR1 is LNHDA and CDR2 SQIVND (reference sequence). CDR3 DNA sequence: TGTGCCAGTAGTATAGACACGGGTTCGCCCCAGCATTTT. As protein: CASSIDTGSPQHF.

To note about this clonotype: The junction departs from germline at one end; a sequencing error may be responsible. The chain has TRBV20-1 and TRBJ1-2; a possible D gene is TRBD1 (5 bases). The CDR3 totals 12 residues. The germline gives CDR1 DFQATT, CDR2 SNEGSKA (reference sequence). This CDR3 reads CSARDSKPGYTF. The CDR3 nucleotides are TGCAGTGCTCGAGACAGTAAGCCTGGCTACACCTTC.

J is TRBJ2-1 and V is TRBV19; 10 bases fit TRBD2. Germline V gene data show CDR1 as LNHDA and CDR2 as SQIVND (reference sequence). V shed 8 bases, J shed 9 bases, and the junction held 10 bases outside the gene matches. CDR3 size: 14 residues. The CDR3 reads CASRGLAKGGEQFF. As DNA, the CDR3 is TGTGCCAGTCGGGGACTAGCGAAAGGGGGTGAGCAGTTCTTC.

The chain combines TRBV19 with TRBJ1-3; possible D gene TRBD1, 5 bases. Germline V CDR1 and CDR2: LNHDA, SQIVND (reference sequence). The CDR3 extends over 15 amino acids. Trimming took 7 bases from V and 4 from J, leaving 17 bases between them. CDR3 coding DNA: TGTGCCAGTAACCTCCACCCGGGGGACGGAAACACCATATATTTT. Translated, it gives CASNLHPGDGNTIYF. Together with reference TRBV19 and TRBJ1-3, the CDR3 gives the full variable domain: DGGITQSPKYLFRKEGQNVTLSCEQNLNHDAMYWYRQDPGQGLRLIYYSQIVNDFQKGDIAEGYSVSREKKESFPLTVTSAQKNPTAFYLCASNLHPGDGNTIYFGEGSWLTVV.

J is TRBJ2-5 and V is TRBV5-6; 9 bases agree with TRBD2. With V trimmed by 3 bases and J by 0 bases, 6 bases remained unmatched. The germline gives CDR1 SGHDT, CDR2 YYEEEE. This CDR3 has 16 residues. The CDR3, as DNA: TGTGCCAGCAGCTCTTGGGGACTAGCCTACCAAGAGACCCAGTACTTC. This encodes CASSSWGLAYQETQYF.

The chain employs TRBV19 and TRBJ2-3; 7 bases agree with TRBD1. The CDR3 covers 15 residues. J was trimmed by 2 bases and V by 8 bases; bases with no gene match: 10. Germline V lookup: CDR1 LNHDA, CDR2 SQIVND (reference sequence). The DNA for the CDR3 is TGTGCCAGTGCTTCCACAGGGGTTCCCACAGATACGCAGTATTTT. This gives the protein CASASTGVPTDTQYF.

In nucleotides, the CDR3 is TGTGCCAGCAGCTCTACTAGCGGGCACGTAGAGACCCAGTACTTC. Its translation: CASSSTSGHVETQYF. The chain has TRBV5-4 and TRBJ2-5, with 9 bases lining up with TRBD2. Trimming cost V 3 bases and J 4 bases; bases outside gene matches: 7. The length of the CDR3 is 15 residues. From germline, CDR1 is SGHNT and CDR2 YYREEE (reference sequence).

V usage is TRBV12-3 or TRBV12-4 and J usage is TRBJ2-5; D might be TRBD2 (6 bases). This CDR3 has 15 residues. V was clipped by 2 bases and J by 5 bases, with 15 bases between them. The DNA for the CDR3 is TGTGCCAGCAGTTTATATGGGGGTGGAGGGGAGACCCAGTACTTC. As protein: CASSLYGGGGETQYF.

The chain combines TRBV29-1 with TRBJ2-1, with 10 bases that match TRBD2. The CDR3 loop spans 13 amino acids. Trimming cost V 5 bases and J 6 bases; bases outside gene matches: 4. Looked up from germline, CDR1 is SQVTM and CDR2 is ANQGSEA. Here the CDR3 DNA reads TGCAGCGTTAAGCGGGAGGGTCCCAATGAGCAGTTCTTC. This codes for CSVKREGPNEQFF.

V usage is TRBV6-2 or TRBV6-3 and J usage is TRBJ1-2; D gene ambiguous. Germline CDR1 is MNHEY and CDR2 is SVGEGT. The CDR3 is 15 residues long. Trimming cost V 5 bases and J 2 bases, with 15 bases left between them. CDR3 amino acids: CASSTEVGRNYGYTF. The DNA for the CDR3 is TGTGCCAGCAGTACCGAGGTAGGGCGCAACTATGGCTACACCTTC.

The V gene is TRBV19, the J gene TRBJ1-1, with TRBD1 matching over 8 bases. The germline gives CDR1 LNHDA, CDR2 SQIVND (reference sequence). CDR3 length: 14 residues. V lost 4 bases and J lost 6; bases outside the gene matches: 7. CDR3 sequence: CASSNTGGRAEAFF. CDR3 nucleotides: TGTGCCAGTAGTAATACAGGGGGGAGAGCTGAAGCTTTCTTT.

The chain links TRBV6-1 to TRBJ2-7; tentatively, D is TRBD1 or TRBD2 (6 bases each). Germline values: CDR1 MNHNS, CDR2 SASEGT. The V and J ends lost 8 bases and 1 base respectively, with 18 bases between them. CDR3 length: 15 residues. CDR3 nucleotides: TGTGCCAGCCAAAAAAGGGGGGAGCCATCCTACGAGCAGTACTTC. It specifies CASQKRGEPSYEQYF.

The V gene is TRBV2, the J gene TRBJ2-1; D unclear. CDR1 SNHLY and CDR2 FYNNEI come from the germline V gene. The CDR3 has 15 residues. V was cut by 3 bases and J by 0 bases, with 9 bases left in between. The CDR3 region is CASSDDTFSYNEQFF. As DNA, the CDR3 is TGTGCCAGCAGTGACGACACCTTCTCCTACAATGAGCAGTTCTTC.

The rearrangement uses TRBV29-1 and TRBJ1-3; 8 bases map to TRBD1. CDR3 length equals 13 residues. Germline V CDR1 and CDR2: SQVTM, ANQGSEA. The trim removed 6 bases at V and 0 bases at J, leaving 1 base unmatched. CDR3 DNA: TGCAGCGTGGGACAGGCCTCTGGAAACACCATATATTTT. Protein product: CSVGQASGNTIYF.

The chain recombines TRBV7-9 with TRBJ2-1; perhaps TRBD2 as D (6 bases). V was pared by 4 bases and J by 0 bases, with 13 bases between. The CDR3 has 16 residues. CDR1 and CDR2 (germline): SEHNR, FQNEAQ (reference sequence). The CDR3 nucleotides read TGTGCCAGCAGCTCCATAGCGGAAAGCTCCTACAATGAGCAGTTCTTC. Translation gives CASSSIAESSYNEQFF. Combining the CDR3 with reference TRBV7-9 and TRBJ2-1 gives the whole variable domain DTGVSQNPRHKITKRGQNVTFRCDPISEHNRLYWYRQTLGQGPEFLTYFQNEAQLEKSRLLSDRFSAERPKGSFSTLEIQRTEQGDSAMYLCASSSIAESSYNEQFFGPGTRLTVL.

CDR3 residues: CASSPGTKGDEQFF. The CDR3 nucleotides read TGTGCCAGCAGCCCGGGGACGAAAGGGGATGAGCAGTTCTTC. This chain uses TRBV7-8 with TRBJ2-1; either TRBD1 or TRBD2 may fit D (5 bases each). The V and J ends lost 5 bases and 8 bases respectively, with 16 bases between them. The germline CDR1 and CDR2 sequences are SGHVS and FQNEAQ. This CDR3 comprises 14 residues.

This chain joins TRBV27 and TRBJ1-1; no clear D gene. The CDR3 is 13 residues long. V was trimmed by 6 bases and J by 0 bases, leaving 8 bases between them. CDR1 MNHEY and CDR2 SMNVEV come from the germline V gene (reference sequence). CDR3 nucleotide sequence: TGTGCCAGCAGCCCGGGGATGAACACTGAAGCTTTCTTT. This gives the protein CASSPGMNTEAFF.

The chain uses TRBV27 and TRBJ2-6, with 12 bases matching TRBD1. This CDR3 has 17 amino acids. Germline V gene sequence: CDR1 MNHEY, CDR2 SMNVEV (reference sequence). V was pared by 6 bases and J by 1 base, with 4 bases of the junction left unmatched. CDR3 DNA sequence: TGTGCCAGCAGGAAGGGACAGGGGGCATCTGGGGCCAACGTCCTGACTTTC. Amino acid sequence: CASRKGQGASGANVLTF.

This clonotype turned up a few times. The chain has TRBV28 and TRBJ2-2, with 8 nucleotides matching TRBD2. The CDR3 spans 15 residues. Trimming cost V 2 bases and J 1 base; bases outside gene matches: 0. The germline V gene encodes CDR1 MDHEN and CDR2 SYDVKM. The CDR3 coding sequence is TGTGCCAGCAGTTTAGCGGGAGGGAACACCGGGGAGCTGTTTTTT. Residues: CASSLAGGNTGELFF.

J is TRBJ1-1 and V is TRBV27, with 8 bases matching TRBD1. The germline gives CDR1 MNHEY, CDR2 SMNVEV (reference sequence). This CDR3 has 14 residues. Trimming cost V 2 bases and J 3 bases; bases outside gene matches: 2. The CDR3 is CASSLTGGHTEAFF. Here the CDR3 DNA reads TGTGCCAGCAGTTTAACAGGGGGACACACTGAAGCTTTCTTT.